This TCR beta chain emerged from a study of cytomegalovirus exposure and HLA in healthy donors. Study conclusions and caveats: In vitro, three CMV-associated chains proved specific for CMV antigens.

This CDR3 region has 19 residues. J gave up 0 bases and V 0 bases, and 6 bases lay outside the gene matches. Germline assignment: CDR1 SGDLS and CDR2 YYNGEE. To note about this clone: What it binds is unknown.

Primers for the PCR totalled 60 Vbeta and 13 Jbeta. The protocol was immunoSEQ multiplex PCR, while the TCRdb copy is restricted to in-frame clones and leaves out a portion. This sample has about 120,000 clones, with around 80% found just once. Material: PBMCs. The V gene is TRBV9, the J gene TRBJ2-6; 10 nucleotides match TRBD1. This TCR came from a man aged 30 to 45 in good health and CMV-seropositive. CDR3 region: CASSVARDRGPSGANVLTF. DNA for the CDR3: TGTGCCAGCAGCGTAGCGAGGGACAGGGGCCCCTCTGGGGCCAACGTCCTGACTTTC.